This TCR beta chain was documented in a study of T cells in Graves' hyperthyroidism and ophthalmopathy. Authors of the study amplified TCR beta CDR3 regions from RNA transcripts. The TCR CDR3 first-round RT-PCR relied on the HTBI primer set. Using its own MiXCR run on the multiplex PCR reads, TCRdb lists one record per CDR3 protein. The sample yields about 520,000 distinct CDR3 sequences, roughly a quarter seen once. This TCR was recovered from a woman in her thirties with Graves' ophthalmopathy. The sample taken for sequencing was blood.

The CDR3 loop reads CASGLDEATEAFF. The CDR3 coding sequence is TGTGCTAGTGGTTTGGATGAGGCCACTGAAGCTTTCTTT. This sequence joins TRBV12-5 and TRBJ1-1; D call uncertain. V was cut by 1 base and J by 4 bases, with 7 bases left in between. The CDR3 has 13 residues. Germline lookup yields CDR1 LGHNT and CDR2 FRNRAP.